The source of this TCR beta chain is a study of T-cell memory formation after mild COVID-19 (dated by TCRdb to the early 2020s). For the wider study: Most TCR sequence clusters were specific to one of the two donors. Longitudinal TCRalpha and TCRbeta repertoire sequencing tracked T-cell clones expanding and contracting after mild COVID-19 in a couple of donors. Two young, previously healthy adult volunteers made up the cohort, one male and one female.

The CDR3 has 15 amino acids, counting the end cysteine and phenylalanine. The retained sequence is limited to the CDR3, 45 bases, with the frame set at the first base. V was cut back by 0 bases and J by 7 bases, leaving a gap of 13 bases between them. Sequences MNHNS (CDR1) and SASEGT (CDR2) are obtained from the germline V gene. This clonotype was picked up a small number of times. Its antigen has not been determined. Base qualities are missing; no much larger clone stands one base away. Ficoll-Paque density gradient centrifugation was used to isolate PBMCs. Findings and caveats that apply to the study as a whole: Some responding clones were detected in pre-infection memory, which suggested that pre-existing cross-reactive memory T cells had joined the SARS-CoV-2 response. The study included only a couple of mild cases, and larger cohorts that include severe cases with pre-infection samples were judged to be necessary. SARS-CoV-2 specificity was not confirmed for the second-wave clones peaking on day 37. Contracting CD4+ clones turned up mainly in the CM and EM memory subsets, whereas EMRA was where CD8+ clones were enriched. Balanced CD4/CD8 phenotypes were observed for clones contracting from day 15 to 85, whereas a bias towards CD4+ was observed for a second wave of clones expanding from day 15 to 37.

The sample was run on an Illumina NovaSeq 6000. Using 5'RACE with constant-segment primers, TCRalpha and TCRbeta cDNA libraries were constructed, with sample barcodes and unique molecular identifiers added in the process. Trizol reagent was used to extract RNA from every sample. The libraries were amplified in two PCR steps, and the second step added a second sample barcode and Illumina TruSeq adapters. Sequencing of libraries was performed on an Illumina NovaSeq with 2 x 150 bp paired-end reads. Under the source paper's analysis protocol: With migec v1.2.7, reads were demultiplexed and then collapsed into UMI-guided consensus sequences. With mixcr v2.1.11, UMI consensuses were aligned to TRA and TRB V and J templates and assembled into clonotypes. Clonotypes were classified as expanded or contracted when called significant by both edgeR and NoisET, with noise models trained on biological replicates. For edgeR calls, the thresholds were a false discovery rate-adjusted p below 0.01 and a log2 fold-change of 1. As an exploratory analysis of dynamics, PCA with hierarchical clustering was applied to max-normalized trajectories of the 1000 most abundant clonotypes. Separately sequenced CD4+ and CD8+ repertoires were used to assign the CD4 or CD8 phenotype of responding clones. Through fastp at Q25 and MiXCR, TCRdb rebuilt clones from the public reads, retaining in-frame beta chains. Rows with one shared CDR3 protein collapse into an entry with the most common genes and DNA. The authors' filters were not applied to this entry. Within this sample are 200,000 or so distinct CDR3 sequences, with around 8.8% of them counted one time only. 3% to 4% of the sample is held by the ten biggest clonotypes.

This chain joins TRBV6-1 to TRBJ1-5, and possibly TRBD1, on 6 matching bases. This sequence was found in a man aged 18 to 30 who had mild COVID-19 (a few samples of this study predate the infection). The sample titles of this study are shuffled in the database, so cell type and time point are left out; the donor was told from shared clones. Sequencing was carried out using PBMCs or a T cell subset sorted from them (not recorded which). The CDR3 protein: CASSEARDITQPQHF. The sequenced DNA is TGTGCCAGCAGTGAAGCGCGGGACATCACGCAGCCCCAGCATTTT.